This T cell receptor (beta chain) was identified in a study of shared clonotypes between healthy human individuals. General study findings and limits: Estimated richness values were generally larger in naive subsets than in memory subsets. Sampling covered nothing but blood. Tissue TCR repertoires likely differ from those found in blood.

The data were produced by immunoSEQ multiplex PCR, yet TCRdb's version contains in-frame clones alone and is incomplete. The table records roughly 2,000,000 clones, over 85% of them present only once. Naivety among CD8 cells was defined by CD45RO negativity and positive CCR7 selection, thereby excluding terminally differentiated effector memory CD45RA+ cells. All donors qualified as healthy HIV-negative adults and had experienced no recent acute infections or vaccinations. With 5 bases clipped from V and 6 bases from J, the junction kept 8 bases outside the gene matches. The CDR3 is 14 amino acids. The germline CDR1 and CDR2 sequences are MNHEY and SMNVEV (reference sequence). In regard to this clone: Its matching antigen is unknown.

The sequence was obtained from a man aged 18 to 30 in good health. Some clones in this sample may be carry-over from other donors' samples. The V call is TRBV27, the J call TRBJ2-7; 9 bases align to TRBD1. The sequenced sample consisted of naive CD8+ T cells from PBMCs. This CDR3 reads CASSLGTGFIEQYF. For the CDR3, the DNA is TGTGCCAGCAGTCTCGGGACAGGGTTCATCGAGCAGTACTTC.